This TCR beta chain was captured by sequencing in a study of T-cell memory formation after mild COVID-19. This clonotype was counted many times. The antigen is not known. 5'RACE, which relied on constant-segment primers, yielded TCR alpha and TCR beta cDNA libraries carrying sample barcodes and UMIs. TCRdb reprocessed the 5' RACE reads via MiXCR and lists one record per CDR3 protein. The sample has 210,000 or so distinct CDR3 sequences; around 25% are singletons. General observations from the study: Cross-reactive memory appears to have joined, as suggested by some responding clones showing up in pre-infection memory.

The TCR sequence derives from an adult woman who had mild COVID-19 (a few samples of this study predate the infection). Cell type and time point are not known. Specimen: PBMCs or a T cell subset sorted from them (not recorded which).

CDR3 protein: CASSLWAGATEEQYF. The CDR3 bases are TGTGCCAGCAGTTTATGGGCGGGAGCAACGGAGGAGCAGTACTTC. The rearrangement links TRBV28 to TRBJ2-7; 7 nucleotides agree with TRBD2. Germline CDR1 reads MDHEN; CDR2 reads SYDVKM. This CDR3 has 15 residues. The trim removed 0 bases at V and 7 bases at J, leaving 9 bases unmatched.